Below, 3 T cell receptor beta chains from the same sample are listed, as sequenced in a study of shared clonotypes between healthy human individuals. The repertoire was sequenced with immunoSEQ multiplex PCR; TCRdb's copy has only in-frame clones and lacks some. Here the sample spans 2 million to 2.5 million clones, about 95% being singletons. Sequenced material: naive CD4+ T cells sorted from blood. Regarding subset: CD45RA+ positively selected. The source of these receptors is a man aged 18-30 years in good health.

This chain uses TRBV9 with TRBJ1-6; a possible D gene is TRBD1 (5 bases). The CDR3 contains 16 residues. Germline V lookup: CDR1 SGDLS, CDR2 YYNGEE. V was pared by 4 bases and J by 7 bases, with 18 bases between. DNA of the CDR3: TGTGCCAGCAGCCCCCAAGGCTTGGGGGTGAATTCACCCCTCCACTTT. This codes for CASSPQGLGVNSPLHF.

This clone was counted a single time. The V call is TRBV19, the J call TRBJ2-1, with D hard to call. V was shortened by 3 bases and J by 5 bases, with 2 bases between the two germline ends. This CDR3 region has 11 residues. From germline, CDR1 is LNHDA and CDR2 SQIVND (reference sequence). CDR3: CASSINNEQFF. CDR3 in DNA: TGTGCCAGTAGTATCAACAATGAGCAGTTCTTC.

This clone has more than one count but fewer than ten. In the same sample, other DNA sequences code for this CDR3. The J gene is TRBJ1-2, the V gene TRBV29-1, with unresolved D. CDR3 length equals 8 residues. The ends were cut back, 3 bases at V and 7 bases at J, with 0 bases in the middle. Germline V gene data show CDR1 as SQVTM and CDR2 as ANQGSEA. The CDR3 sequence: CSVDGYTF. The CDR3 DNA sequence: TGCAGCGTTGATGGCTACACCTTC.